A selection of T cell receptor beta chains follows, all from one sample in a study of beta chain features in type 1 diabetes. This table comes from immunoSEQ multiplex PCR, and its TCRdb copy is limited to in-frame clones, with some not included. The sample lists 430,000 or so clones, about 10% occurring once. The source material was naive CD4+ T cells from blood. The receptor set was obtained from a woman aged 18-35 years in good health. CDR3s include the opening cysteine and the closing phenylalanine or tryptophan. The order of the fields is clone size, V gene, D gene, J gene, CDR3 protein, CDR3 DNA. A D gene is named only where the DNA matches it firmly. Only some rows state a clone size, as once, few, many or a class for expanded clones.

>few|TRBV7-2|-|TRBJ2-1
CASSLGPLLYNEQFF
TGTGCCAGCAGCTTAGGGCCCCTCCTTTACAATGAGCAGTTCTTC
>-|TRBV9|TRBD1|TRBJ2-1
CASSVVGTGNYNEQFF
TGTGCCAGCAGCGTAGTAGGGACAGGGAACTACAATGAGCAGTTCTTC
>few|TRBV30|-|TRBJ2-7
CAWSRRGAGYEQYF
TGTGCCTGGAGTCGACGGGGGGCGGGGTACGAGCAGTACTTC
>-|TRBV30|-|TRBJ1-4
CAWSVTLSNEKLFF
TGTGCCTGGAGTGTCACGCTGTCTAATGAAAAACTGTTTTTT
>many|TRBV29-1|-|TRBJ1-2
CSVEDQVGYGYTF
TGCAGCGTTGAAGATCAGGTGGGCTATGGCTACACCTTC
>few|TRBV5-4|-|TRBJ1-2
CASSLTAYGYTF
TGTGCCAGCAGCCTGACAGCCTATGGCTACACCTTC
>few|TRBV29-1|-|TRBJ2-2
CSVGLQGKNTGELFF
TGCAGCGTGGGACTACAGGGGAAGAACACCGGGGAGCTGTTTTTT
>-|TRBV15|-|TRBJ2-1
CATNSRTVSYNEQFF
TGTGCCACCAACTCTCGGACAGTCTCCTACAATGAGCAGTTCTTC
>few|TRBV13|TRBD1|TRBJ2-1
CASSSSQGSNEQFF
TGTGCCAGCAGTAGCTCACAGGGGTCCAATGAGCAGTTCTTC
>few|TRBV7-3|-|TRBJ1-1
CASSLNPVTNTEAFF
TGTGCCAGCAGCTTAAACCCTGTCACGAACACTGAAGCTTTCTTT
>few|TRBV4-2|TRBD1|TRBJ2-1
CASSPRQGAFYNEQFF
TGTGCCAGCAGCCCCCGACAGGGGGCTTTCTACAATGAGCAGTTCTTC
>few|TRBV27|-|TRBJ2-1
CASRPHTGDEQFF
TGTGCCAGCAGACCCCACACGGGGGATGAGCAGTTCTTC
>few|TRBV7-9|TRBD2|TRBJ2-1
CASRERGTSGNNEQFF
TGTGCCAGCAGGGAGAGAGGGACTAGCGGGAACAATGAGCAGTTCTTC
>few|TRBV10-3|TRBD2|TRBJ2-1
CAAGGPYNEQFF
TGTGCCGCGGGGGGGCCTTACAATGAGCAGTTCTTC